A selection of T cell receptor beta chains follows, all from one sample in a study of blood T cell repertoires in COVID-19. Sequencing used immunoSEQ multiplex PCR; TCRdb keeps in-frame clones, though not all of them. The sample gives tens of thousands of clones, roughly three quarters of which show up once; 45% to 60% is in the top ten. Sequenced input: peripheral blood. The receptors come from a human donor in a cohort sampled during active COVID-19. The CDR3 runs from the conserved cysteine through the conserved F or W.

J gene: TRBJ1-2
V gene: TRBV9
CDR3 protein: CASSVGTGGGYTF

J gene: TRBJ2-3
V gene: TRBV4-1
CDR3 protein: CASSQDGGGSDTQYF

J gene: TRBJ1-1
V gene: TRBV27
CDR3 protein: CASSFLGPRGNTEAFF

J gene: TRBJ2-6
V gene: TRBV19
CDR3 protein: CASSIDSGGGSGANVLTF

J gene: TRBJ1-4
V gene: TRBV19
CDR3 protein: CASSPRQGGNEKLFF

J gene: TRBJ2-6
V gene: TRBV5-1
CDR3 protein: CASRGGGANVLTF

J gene: TRBJ2-2
V gene: TRBV6-6
CDR3 protein: CASRFQAGANTGELFF

J gene: TRBJ1-1
V gene: TRBV10-3
CDR3 protein: CAISADSPNTEAFF

J gene: TRBJ2-1
V gene: TRBV19
CDR3 protein: CASHLGLAGFNEQFF

J gene: TRBJ2-7
V gene: TRBV9
CDR3 protein: CASSVSSGGYYEQYF

J gene: TRBJ2-5
V gene: TRBV5-5
CDR3 protein: CASSHQGHQQGIQYF

J gene: TRBJ2-1
V gene: TRBV12-3/TRBV12-4
CDR3 protein: CASSADREEQFF

J gene: TRBJ2-7
V gene: TRBV27
CDR3 protein: CASGDWDRGVDEQYF

J gene: TRBJ1-5
V gene: TRBV18
CDR3 protein: CASSPPAGSSNQPQHF

J gene: TRBJ2-7
V gene: TRBV28
CDR3 protein: CASSLPVGIGAYEQYF

J gene: TRBJ2-3
V gene: TRBV7-9
CDR3 protein: CASSSRTSGLTDTQYF

J gene: TRBJ2-7
V gene: TRBV16
CDR3 protein: CASSPPGQSYEQYF

J gene: TRBJ1-2
V gene: TRBV6-5
CDR3 protein: CASSYSGQVGYTF

J gene: TRBJ1-2
V gene: TRBV28
CDR3 protein: CASSDGTYDGYTF

J gene: TRBJ1-3
V gene: TRBV11-2
CDR3 protein: CASRDRARSGNTIYF

J gene: TRBJ2-5
V gene: TRBV6-5
CDR3 protein: CATTGDPKETQYF

J gene: TRBJ1-5
V gene: TRBV23-1
CDR3 protein: CASSQPLGPQHF